A single T cell receptor beta chain is shown here with its context. This record comes from a study of T cell changes during pregnancy in multiple sclerosis. Measured with immunoSEQ multiplex PCR; TCRdb has only the in-frame clones, and not every one. This sample has 50,000 to 65,000 clones, with 91% found just once. Germline V gives CDR1 LNHDA, CDR2 SQIVND (reference sequence). The CDR3 runs to 15 residues. V dropped 3 bases and J dropped 2 bases, with 13 bases sitting between them. The V call is TRBV19, the J call TRBJ2-5; weak D call: TRBD1 (7 bases). This TCR was sampled from a female donor with multiple sclerosis, enrolled in a pregnancy study. The sequencing used CD4+ T cells from peripheral blood mononuclear cells, collected in the first trimester of pregnancy. CDR3 in amino acids: CASSIGGQLQETQYF. The DNA for the CDR3 is TGTGCCAGTAGTATCGGGGGACAGCTGCAAGAGACCCAGTACTTC.